These 5 T cell receptor beta chains originate from one sample sequenced in a study of post-analysis software for immune sequencing data. Presence of unique molecular identifiers characterized the TCR beta cDNA libraries. TCRdb processed the PCR reads anew with MiXCR; each CDR3 protein has one entry. Found here are roughly 870,000 distinct CDR3 sequences, 53% of them singletons; the top ten hold 4.6%. Findings and limits, study-wide: There were about five TRBV segments more frequent in patients than controls, and TRBV5-6, TRBV5-1 and TRBV20-1 were among them.

Their antigen targets remain unknown. Sequencing input: blood. The receptors derive from a girl aged 5 to 17 with multiple sclerosis.

A single count supports this clonotype. CDR3 bases: TGCGCCAGCAGTCTTCGTCCAGGGTATCAGCCCCAGCATTTT. This codes for CASSLRPGYQPQHF. The rearrangement uses TRBV10-2 and TRBJ1-5; tentative D call: TRBD1 (5 bases). CDR3 length: 14 residues. V lost 5 bases and J lost 5, with 13 bases in between. The germline V gene encodes CDR1 WSHSY and CDR2 SAAADI.

This chain links TRBV15 with TRBJ2-1, with 11 nucleotides matching TRBD2. TRBJ2-7 explains the end of the DNA better; the J call may be wrong. The germline CDR1 and CDR2 sequences are LNHNV and YYDKDF (reference sequence). This CDR3 comprises 17 residues. CDR3 loop: CATSRGATSGNYNEQYF. Written as DNA, the CDR3 is TGTGCCACCAGCAGAGGGGCGACTAGCGGGAATTACAATGAGCAGTACTTC.

The rearrangement links TRBV7-2 to TRBJ2-3; D is ambiguous. CDR1 is SGHTA, CDR2 FQGNSA, per germline. Trimming left V 5 bases short and J 7 bases short, with 10 bases between. The CDR3 is made up of 12 amino acids. Here the CDR3 reads CASSAQLYTQYF. Written as DNA, the CDR3 is TGTGCCAGCAGCGCCCAGTTATATACGCAGTATTTT.

This clonotype was observed once. This chain joins TRBV15 and TRBJ2-5; 7 bases match TRBD2. V was pared by 4 bases and J by 0 bases, with 14 bases of the junction left unmatched. The CDR3 contains 18 residues. CDR1 and CDR2 (germline): LNHNV, YYDKDF (reference sequence). The CDR3 nucleotides read TGTGCCACCAGCACCAACATAGAGCGGGGAAGGTACCAAGAGACCCAGTACTTC. Translating it yields CATSTNIERGRYQETQYF.

This clonotype was observed a few times. The chain has TRBV5-5 and TRBJ1-5; D is unclear. The CDR3 is 15 amino acids. Trimming removed 1 base from V and 10 bases from J, with 18 bases in between. In germline, CDR1 is SGHKS, CDR2 YYEKEE (reference sequence). The CDR3 region is CASSLFGQPGRPQHF. The CDR3 DNA reads as TGTGCCAGCAGCTTGTTTGGGCAGCCGGGCAGACCCCAGCATTTT.